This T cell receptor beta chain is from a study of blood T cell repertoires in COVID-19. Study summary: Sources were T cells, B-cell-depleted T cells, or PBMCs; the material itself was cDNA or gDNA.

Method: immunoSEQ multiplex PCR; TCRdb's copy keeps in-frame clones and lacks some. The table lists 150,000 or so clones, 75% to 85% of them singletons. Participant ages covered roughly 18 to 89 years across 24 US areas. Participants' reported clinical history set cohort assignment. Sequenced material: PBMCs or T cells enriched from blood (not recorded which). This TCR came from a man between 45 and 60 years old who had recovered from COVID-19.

CDR3 protein: CASSQTGAGWGYTF. CDR3 DNA sequence: TGTGCCAGCAGCCAAACCGGAGCAGGGTGGGGCTACACCTTC. The chain uses TRBV3-1 (or the pseudogene TRBV3-2) and TRBJ1-2; the D gene is possibly TRBD1 (5 bases). The V end was cut by 2 bases, the J end by 8 bases, with 15 bases between. The germline CDR1 and CDR2 sequences are LGHDT and YNNKEL (reference sequence). The CDR3 loop spans 14 amino acids.